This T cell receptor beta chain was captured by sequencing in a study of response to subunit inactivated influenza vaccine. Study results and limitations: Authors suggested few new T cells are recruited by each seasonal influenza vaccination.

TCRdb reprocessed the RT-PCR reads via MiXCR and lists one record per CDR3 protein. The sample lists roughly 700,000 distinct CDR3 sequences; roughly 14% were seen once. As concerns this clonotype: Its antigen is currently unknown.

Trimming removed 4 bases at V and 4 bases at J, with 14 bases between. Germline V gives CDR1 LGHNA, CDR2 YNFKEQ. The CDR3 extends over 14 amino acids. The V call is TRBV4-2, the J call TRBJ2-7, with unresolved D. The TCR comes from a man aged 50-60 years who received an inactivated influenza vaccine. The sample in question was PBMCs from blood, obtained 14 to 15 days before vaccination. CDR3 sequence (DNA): TGTGCCAGCAGCCCTGGGGTCGTAACGTACGAGCAGTACTTC. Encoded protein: CASSPGVVTYEQYF.